Following are 32 T cell receptor beta chains from one sample sequenced in a study of cytomegalovirus exposure and HLA in healthy donors. The PCR used 60 Vbeta and 13 Jbeta primers. Libraries were prepared by immunoSEQ multiplex PCR; TCRdb keeps only in-frame clonotypes and omits some of them. Seen here are some 88,000 clones, about 60% observed once, and the top ten hold under 8%. The sample consisted of PBMCs. Every receptor here comes from a woman aged 25 to 39 in good health and CMV-seronegative.

This chain links TRBV4-1 with TRBJ2-1, with 9 bases lining up with TRBD2. The CDR3 length is 14 residues. J lost 7 bases, V lost 1 base, and 2 bases had no gene match. The V gene's germline CDR1 is MGHRA and CDR2 YSYEKL. CDR3 coding DNA: TGCGCCAGCAGCCAAGGGGGACTAGCAAATGAGCAGTTCTTC. Protein product: CASSQGGLANEQFF.

The J gene is TRBJ2-7, the V gene TRBV28, with 8 bases aligning to TRBD1. The V gene end was trimmed by 4 bases and the J gene end by 5 bases; junction bases not matched to a gene: 4. CDR3 length: 13 residues. CDR1 and CDR2 (germline): MDHEN, SYDVKM. The CDR3 reads CASSWTGRNEQYF. The CDR3 coding sequence is TGTGCCAGCAGTTGGACAGGGCGGAACGAGCAGTACTTC.

The chain couples TRBV6-1 to TRBJ2-3; 12 bases match TRBD2. The V and J ends lost 2 bases and 6 bases, in that order; junction bases with no gene match: 3. CDR1 and CDR2 (germline): MNHNS, SASEGT. The CDR3 contains 15 residues. The CDR3 DNA reads as TGTGCCAGCAGTGAACTAGCGGGGGGGCCGGATACGCAGTATTTT. This sequence encodes CASSELAGGPDTQYF.

The chain couples TRBV7-9 to TRBJ1-2; maybe TRBD1 (5 bases). Deletions cut 5 bases from V and 4 bases from J, with 17 bases between. This CDR3 has 15 residues. Germline V gene sequence: CDR1 SEHNR, CDR2 FQNEAQ (reference sequence). This chain's CDR3 is CASSQAGLMGYGYTF. The CDR3, as DNA: TGTGCCAGCAGCCAGGCGGGGCTTATGGGCTATGGCTACACCTTC.

The chain couples TRBV11-2 to TRBJ2-3; D unclear. This CDR3 is built from 12 residues. The germline CDR1 and CDR2 sequences are SGHAT and FQNNGV. Trimming stripped 5 bases from V and 2 bases from J, with 5 bases between. The CDR3 bases are TGTGCCAGCAGCCCCCACACAGATACGCAGTATTTT. Translated, it gives CASSPHTDTQYF.

The V call is TRBV5-1, the J call TRBJ1-2, with D perhaps matching TRBD1 (5 bases). Germline V gene lookup returns CDR1 SGHRS and CDR2 YFSETQ. V shed 4 bases and J shed 4 bases, with 11 bases lying between them. CDR3 length: 13 amino acids. CDR3 in amino acids: CASSRERGYGYTF. DNA for the CDR3: TGCGCCAGCAGCCGAGAAAGGGGCTATGGCTACACCTTC.

This clone was found a few times. The rearrangement joins TRBV5-1 to TRBJ1-4; D possibly corresponds to TRBD1 (5 bases). The CDR3 totals 15 residues. V dropped 3 bases and J dropped 7 bases, with 16 bases sitting between them. Germline-derived CDR1 and CDR2 are SGHRS and YFSETQ. The CDR3 DNA is TGCGCCAGCAGCTCTAATCCCGGGACTGGTGAAAAACTGTTTTTT. Residues: CASSSNPGTGEKLFF.

The V gene is TRBV28, the J gene TRBJ1-1; D remains ambiguous. Germline-derived CDR1 and CDR2 are MDHEN and SYDVKM. The ends were cut back, 5 bases at V and 1 base at J, with 11 bases in the middle. The CDR3 is 14 residues long. CDR3 coding DNA: TGTGCCAGCAGTGGAGTTCCCTCGAACACTGAAGCTTTCTTT. Its protein product is CASSGVPSNTEAFF. Full variable domain (rest looked up from reference TRBV28 and TRBJ1-1): DVKVTQSSRYLVKRTGEKVFLECVQDMDHENMFWYRQDPGLGLRLIYFSYDVKMKEKGDIPEGYSVSREKKERFSLILESASTNQTSMYLCASSGVPSNTEAFFGQGTRLTVV.

This clone is a singleton in its sample. J is TRBJ2-7 and V is TRBV2; D unclear. The germline V gene encodes CDR1 SNHLY and CDR2 FYNNEI. V was pared by 4 bases and J by 1 base, with 11 bases between. The CDR3 length is 14 residues. The CDR3, as DNA: TGTGCCAGCAGTGCAGAGGCCATTTCCTACGAGCAGTACTTC. Its translation: CASSAEAISYEQYF.

The V and J genes are TRBV25-1 and TRBJ2-7, with a weak D call TRBD1 (5 bases). The CDR3 totals 14 residues. V was trimmed by 0 bases and J by 2 bases, leaving 8 bases between them. CDR1 and CDR2 from the germline V gene are MGHDK and SYGVNS. The CDR3 DNA reads TGTGCCAGCAGTGAATATGGCAGGGCCTACGAGCAGTACTTC. Translating it yields CASSEYGRAYEQYF.

The chain employs TRBV10-3 and TRBJ2-1; possibly TRBD2 for D (5 bases). The CDR3 spans 15 residues. Germline values: CDR1 ENHRY, CDR2 SYGVKD. V was clipped by 4 bases and J by 0 bases, with 10 bases between them. The CDR3 region has the DNA TGTGCCATCAGTGGGGTTGGGAGCTCCTACAATGAGCAGTTCTTC. The encoded protein is CAISGVGSSYNEQFF.

The J gene is TRBJ1-6, the V gene TRBV5-1; D may be TRBD1 (5 bases). CDR1 is SGHRS, CDR2 YFSETQ, per germline. This CDR3 has 15 amino acids. V lost 4 bases, J lost 6 bases, and 14 bases lay in between. The CDR3 DNA reads TGCGCCAGCAGCACGGAGGGGATCTCTAATTCACCCCTCCACTTT. Encoded protein: CASSTEGISNSPLHF.

This clone was counted a few times. The J gene is TRBJ2-3, the V gene TRBV5-1; 8 bases align to TRBD1. The CDR3 length is 16 residues. Germline V gene lookup returns CDR1 SGHRS and CDR2 YFSETQ. With 3 bases clipped from V and 5 bases from J, the junction kept 11 bases outside the gene matches. CDR3 coding DNA: TGCGCCAGCAGCTGGGGGGACCGACAGGGGCAAGATACGCAGTATTTT. Its translation: CASSWGDRQGQDTQYF.

V is TRBV28 and J is TRBJ1-1; no reliable D call. This CDR3 is 12 amino acids long. Deletions cut 2 bases from V and 4 bases from J, with 5 bases between. Germline V gives CDR1 MDHEN, CDR2 SYDVKM. For the CDR3, the DNA is TGTGCCAGCAGTTTAATGGCCACTGAAGCTTTCTTT. This gives the protein CASSLMATEAFF.

V usage is TRBV6-5 and J usage is TRBJ1-1; perhaps TRBD1 as D (5 bases). The ends were cut back, 5 bases at V and 6 bases at J, with 7 bases in the middle. Germline V lookup: CDR1 MNHEY, CDR2 SVGAGI. CDR3 size: 11 residues. In DNA form, the CDR3 reads TGTGCCAGCAGTCAGGGTCCTGAAGCTTTCTTT. Translating gives CASSQGPEAFF.

This sequence joins TRBV5-4 and TRBJ2-7; D call uncertain. Trimming took off 0 bases at V and 2 bases at J, with 9 bases between the two ends. There are 14 residues in the CDR3. The V gene's germline CDR1 is SGHNT and CDR2 YYREEE (reference sequence). CDR3: CASSLEMAAYEQYF. CDR3 coding DNA: TGTGCCAGCAGCTTGGAGATGGCAGCCTACGAGCAGTACTTC.

The chain uses TRBV5-1 and TRBJ2-1; 9 bases are a match to TRBD2. Germline CDR1 is SGHRS and CDR2 is YFSETQ. The V segment lost 0 bases and the J segment 2 bases; nucleotides outside the gene matches: 9. The CDR3 spans 18 residues. The CDR3 region has the DNA TGCGCCAGCAGCTTGGAGTCGGTCACTAGCGGGCCCTACAATGAGCAGTTCTTC. This sequence encodes CASSLESVTSGPYNEQFF.

V gene TRBV4-1 combines with J gene TRBJ1-2, with a weak D call TRBD1 (6 bases). V shed 4 bases and J shed 5 bases, with 14 bases lying between them. The CDR3 covers 14 residues. From germline, CDR1 is MGHRA and CDR2 YSYEKL. The CDR3 here is CASSPGGGMYGYTF. CDR3 DNA: TGCGCCAGCAGCCCTGGGGGGGGCATGTATGGCTACACCTTC.

This clone was detected a few times. A junction boundary mismatches the germline segment, possibly from a read error. The chain employs TRBV7-9 and TRBJ1-5, with D hard to call. In germline, CDR1 is SEHNR, CDR2 FQNEAQ (reference sequence). This CDR3 comprises 12 residues. CDR3 residues: CSSSLSNQPQHF. The CDR3 region has the DNA TGTTCCAGCAGCTTATCGAATCAGCCCCAGCATTTT.

The chain combines TRBV7-2 with TRBJ1-2; D call uncertain. CDR3 length: 13 amino acids. Trimming stripped 0 bases from V and 6 bases from J, with 8 bases between. Germline CDR1 reads SGHTA; CDR2 reads FQGNSA. This CDR3 reads CASSLAYADGYTF. The DNA for the CDR3 is TGTGCCAGCAGCTTAGCGTACGCAGATGGCTACACCTTC.

The chain joins TRBV5-4 to TRBJ2-7; TRBD2 matches 10 bases. Germline V gene sequence: CDR1 SGHNT, CDR2 YYREEE (reference sequence). V gave up 4 bases and J gave up 3 bases; unmatched junction bases: 4. The CDR3 totals 14 residues. CDR3 sequence: CASSPRLAGYEQYF. The CDR3 DNA sequence: TGTGCCAGCAGCCCCCGACTAGCGGGCTACGAGCAGTACTTC. Using reference TRBV5-4 and TRBJ2-7 for the parts outside the CDR3, the full variable domain is ETGVTQSPTHLIKTRGQQVTLRCSSQSGHNTVSWYQQALGQGPQFIFQYYREEENGRGNFPPRFSGLQFPNYSSELNVNALELDDSALYLCASSPRLAGYEQYFGPGTRLTVT.

This rearrangement joins TRBV4-2 to TRBJ1-5, with D unresolved. Deletions cut 0 bases from V and 3 bases from J, with 9 bases between. This CDR3 spans 15 amino acids. Germline V gives CDR1 LGHNA, CDR2 YNFKEQ. DNA of the CDR3: TGTGCCAGCAGCCAAGACTCGGGGTCCAATCAGCCCCAGCATTTT. Residues: CASSQDSGSNQPQHF.

The rearrangement links TRBV27 to TRBJ1-6; unclear D gene. With 2 bases removed from V and 10 bases from J, the gap between germline ends came to 15 bases. Germline V gives CDR1 MNHEY, CDR2 SMNVEV (reference sequence). The CDR3 is 15 amino acids. DNA for the CDR3: TGTGCCAGCAGTTTAAAGCGGGGTCAAGAATCACCCCTCCACTTT. Translated: CASSLKRGQESPLHF.

This chain links TRBV6-1 with TRBJ1-5; TRBD1 is a possible D gene (6 bases). Germline CDR1 and CDR2: MNHNS and SASEGT. The CDR3 has 15 residues. V was shortened by 3 bases and J by 8 bases, with 17 bases between the two germline ends. CDR3 residues: CASSEQGRGKEPQHF. The CDR3 region has the DNA TGTGCCAGCAGTGAGCAGGGCAGGGGCAAGGAGCCCCAGCATTTT.

This clone was recorded a few times. The chain joins TRBV10-3 to TRBJ1-2, with 7 bases lining up with TRBD1. Germline V CDR1 and CDR2: ENHRY, SYGVKD. The trim removed 3 bases at V and 8 bases at J, leaving 3 bases unmatched. The CDR3 sequence is 12 residues long. In DNA, the CDR3 is TGTGCCATCAGTGACAGGGGGTTGGGCTACACCTTC. It specifies CAISDRGLGYTF.

As DNA, the CDR3 is TGCGCCAGCAGCCAAGAATTAACAGGGGGTCGGCCCCAGCATTTT. It yields the protein CASSQELTGGRPQHF. The chain combines TRBV4-1 with TRBJ1-5; TRBD1 aligns across 8 bases. Germline lookup yields CDR1 MGHRA and CDR2 YSYEKL. The CDR3 spans 15 residues. Losses at the gene ends were 0 bases for V and 9 bases for J; bases not matched to a gene: 7.

The chain joins TRBV6-6 to TRBJ1-5; D not resolved. Trimming left V 0 bases short and J 0 bases short, with 6 bases between. The CDR3 extends over 15 amino acids. The germline V gene encodes CDR1 MNHNY and CDR2 SVGAGI (reference sequence). CDR3: CASSYSAYSNQPQHF. The CDR3, as DNA: TGTGCCAGCAGTTACTCGGCATATAGCAATCAGCCCCAGCATTTT.

J is TRBJ2-7 and V is TRBV18, with 10 bases lining up with TRBD1. V dropped 5 bases and J dropped 2; count of bases not matched to a gene: 6. CDR1 and CDR2 from the germline V gene are KGHSH and LQKENI. The CDR3 spans 15 residues. In DNA, the CDR3 is TGTGCCAGCTCAAGTGGACAGGGGGGGGCCTACGAGCAGTACTTC. This sequence encodes CASSSGQGGAYEQYF.

CDR3 nucleotide sequence: TGTGCCAGCCGACAGGGGCATTGGGGCAATCAGCCCCAGCATTTT. It encodes CASRQGHWGNQPQHF. The chain couples TRBV6-5 to TRBJ1-5; TRBD1 agrees at 8 bases. Looked up from germline, CDR1 is MNHEY and CDR2 is SVGAGI. The CDR3 runs 15 residues. With V trimmed by 8 bases and J by 2 bases, 8 bases remained unmatched.

As to this clone: This sample includes further DNA sequences coding for the same CDR3. The chain combines TRBV30 with TRBJ2-7; no firm D call. Trimming left V 0 bases short and J 2 bases short, with 11 bases between. The CDR3 extends over 14 amino acids. The germline gives CDR1 GTSNPN, CDR2 SVGIG (reference sequence). For the CDR3, the DNA is TGTGCCTGGAGTGTGGCCTTGTATACCTACGAGCAGTACTTC. Translated, it gives CAWSVALYTYEQYF.

The chain uses TRBV18 and TRBJ1-1, with D hard to call. The CDR3 has 14 residues. V was shortened by 2 bases and J by 4 bases, with 11 bases between the two germline ends. The V gene's germline CDR1 is KGHSH and CDR2 LQKENI. The CDR3 bases are TGTGCCAGCTCACCAGGTTCTAGTACCACTGAAGCTTTCTTT. Its protein is CASSPGSSTTEAFF. Together with reference TRBV18 and TRBJ1-1, the CDR3 gives the full variable domain: NAGVMQNPRHLVRRRGQEARLRCSPMKGHSHVYWYRQLPEEGLKFMVYLQKENIIDESGMPKERFSAEFPKEGPSILRIQQVVRGDSAAYFCASSPGSSTTEAFFGQGTRLTVV.

With respect to this clone: Other DNA sequences from this sample encode an identical CDR3 as well. The genes are TRBV30 and TRBJ2-2; D call uncertain. Trimming stripped 0 bases from V and 6 bases from J, with 8 bases between. Per the germline V gene, CDR1 is GTSNPN and CDR2 is SVGIG (reference sequence). The CDR3 spans 13 residues. CDR3: CAWSVSGSGELFF. Written as DNA, the CDR3 is TGTGCCTGGAGTGTCAGTGGTTCCGGGGAGCTGTTTTTT.